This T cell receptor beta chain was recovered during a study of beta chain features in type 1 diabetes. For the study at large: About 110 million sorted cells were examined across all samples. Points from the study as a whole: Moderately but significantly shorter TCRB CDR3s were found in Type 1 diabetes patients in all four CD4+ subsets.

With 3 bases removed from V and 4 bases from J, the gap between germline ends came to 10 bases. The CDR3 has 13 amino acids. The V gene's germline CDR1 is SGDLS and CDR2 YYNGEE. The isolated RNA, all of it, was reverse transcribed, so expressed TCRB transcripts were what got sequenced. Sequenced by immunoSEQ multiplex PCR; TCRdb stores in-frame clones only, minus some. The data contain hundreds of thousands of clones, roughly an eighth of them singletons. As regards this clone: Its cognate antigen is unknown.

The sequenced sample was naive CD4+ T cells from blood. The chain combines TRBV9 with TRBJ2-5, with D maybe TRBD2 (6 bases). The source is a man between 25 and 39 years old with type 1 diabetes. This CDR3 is CASSGVGGETQYF. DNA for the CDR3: TGTGCCAGCAGCGGAGTGGGGGGAGAGACCCAGTACTTC.